Included here is one T cell receptor (beta chain) sequence, with context. What it binds is unknown. CDR1 is LGHNA and CDR2 is YSLEER in the germline V gene. The CDR3 is 13 residues long. V was trimmed by 4 bases and J by 1 base, leaving 7 bases between them. One entry per CDR3 protein, called by TCRdb with MiXCR from the 5' RACE reads. This sample has about 49,000 distinct CDR3 sequences, with approximately 6.6% found just once. The record originates from a study of T-cell memory formation after mild COVID-19. Findings of the study overall: The main location of contracting CD4+ clones was CM and EM, and that of contracting CD8+ clones was EMRA. A second wave expanding day 15 to 37 was CD4+-biased; contracting clones were balanced.

The sample was PBMCs or a T cell subset sorted from them (not recorded which). The sequence came from a man younger than 35 who had mild COVID-19 (a few samples of this study predate the infection). Cell type and time point are not known. The chain is built from TRBV4-3 and TRBJ1-2; D unresolved. The CDR3, as DNA: TGCGCCAGCAGCCGGCACCGTAACTATGGCTACACCTTC. Translating gives CASSRHRNYGYTF.